This T cell receptor beta chain stems from a study of cytomegalovirus exposure and HLA in healthy donors. This clone has just one count. Antigen specificity is unknown. The PCR employed 60 Vbeta primers together with 13 Jbeta primers. Profiled with immunoSEQ multiplex PCR; TCRdb holds only in-frame clones, not every one. The sample shows some 150,000 clones, about 86% of them seen only once. The V gene's germline CDR1 is SGHRS and CDR2 YFSETQ. J gave up 2 bases and V 4 bases, and 6 bases lay outside the gene matches. The CDR3 loop spans 15 amino acids. Study findings and constraints: Later examination showed HLA-associated TCR beta chains had greater clonal expansion than equally common others.

The rearrangement joins TRBV5-1 to TRBJ1-5, with 7 positions matching TRBD1. What was sequenced was PBMCs. This TCR came from a middle-aged man in good health and CMV-seropositive. The CDR3 DNA reads as TGCGCCAGCAGCCCGTGGACAGGCGGCAATCAGCCCCAGCATTTT. Protein product: CASSPWTGGNQPQHF.